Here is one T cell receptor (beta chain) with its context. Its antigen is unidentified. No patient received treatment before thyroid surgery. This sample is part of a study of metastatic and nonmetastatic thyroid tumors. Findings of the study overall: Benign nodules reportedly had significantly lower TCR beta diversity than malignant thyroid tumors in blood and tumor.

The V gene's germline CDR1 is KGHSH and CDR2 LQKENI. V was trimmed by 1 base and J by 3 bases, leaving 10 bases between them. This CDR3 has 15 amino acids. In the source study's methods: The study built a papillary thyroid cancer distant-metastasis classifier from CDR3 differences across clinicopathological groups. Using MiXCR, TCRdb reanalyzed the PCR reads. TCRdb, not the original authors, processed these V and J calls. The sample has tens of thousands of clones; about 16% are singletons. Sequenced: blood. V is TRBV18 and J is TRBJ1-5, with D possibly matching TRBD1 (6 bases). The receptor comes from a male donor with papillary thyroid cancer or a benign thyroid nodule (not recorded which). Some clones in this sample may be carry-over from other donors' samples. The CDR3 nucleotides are TGTGCCAGCTCACCACAAGGGACAATCAATCAGCCCCAGCATTTT. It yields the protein CASSPQGTINQPQHF.